A single T cell receptor beta chain is shown here with its context. What it binds is unknown. This record belongs to a study of PD-L1 blockade in urothelial cancer. Looking at the study overall: Most patients, about nine tenths of the roughly 30, were males with bladder-origin cancer.

Overall study findings and caveats: Those with durable benefit had larger increases in tumor-associated blood clones at 3 weeks.

TCRdb's table, derived via immunoSEQ multiplex PCR, lists solely in-frame clones and lacks some. The data show 85,000 to 90,000 clones, roughly 90% seen once. Germline CDR1 reads SGHKS; CDR2 reads YYEKEE (reference sequence). CDR3 length: 14 amino acids. Trimming took 3 bases from V and 11 from J; bases not matched to a gene: 12. Sequences were derived from PBMCs, sampled around atezolizumab (anti-PD-L1) treatment. The V and J genes are TRBV5-5 and TRBJ2-7; 9 bases fit TRBD2. The receptor was isolated from a man in his sixties with urothelial cancer. The CDR3 sequence: CASSWGLADYLEYF. The CDR3 DNA is TGTGCCAGCAGCTGGGGACTAGCTGATTACCTAGAGTACTTC. Full variable domain (rest looked up from reference TRBV5-5 and TRBJ2-7): DAGVTQSPTHLIKTRGQQVTLRCSPISGHKSVSWYQQVLGQGPQFIFQYYEKEERGRGNFPDRFSARQFPNYSSELNVNALLLGDSALYLCASSWGLADYLEYFGPGTRLTVT.